This entry concerns a single T cell receptor beta chain. From germline, CDR1 is LGHDT and CDR2 YNNKEL (reference sequence). V trimming: 1 base; J trimming: 7 bases; junction bases outside the gene matches: 7. The CDR3 contains 14 residues. Method: immunoSEQ multiplex PCR; TCRdb's copy keeps in-frame clones and lacks some. Here the sample spans 310,000 or so clones, about 89% being singletons. This specimen comes from a study of blood T cell repertoires in COVID-19. The chain joins TRBV3-1 (or the pseudogene TRBV3-2) to TRBJ2-7; 7 bases agree with TRBD2. This clonotype was obtained from a woman aged 40 to 50 who had recovered from COVID-19. Sequences were obtained from PBMCs or T cells enriched from blood (not recorded which). The CDR3 DNA sequence: TGTGCCAGCAGCCAAGGCCAGGGAGGGTCGGAGCAGTACTTC. Protein sequence: CASSQGQGGSEQYF.